Detailed here is one TCR beta chain. TCRdb re-called the reads with MiXCR, one entry per CDR3 protein. The sample yields about 300,000 distinct CDR3 sequences, roughly 23% seen once. This sample stems from a study of T cell repertoires in cytomegalovirus infection. Study-wide background: In public TCR beta signatures, there were indications of both CMV infection and matching HLA type.

The CDR3 is 17 residues long. Germline CDR1 and CDR2: LGHDT and YNNKEL (reference sequence). J gave up 8 bases and V 4 bases, and 15 bases lay outside the gene matches. The rearrangement links TRBV3-1 to TRBJ2-3; 10 positions agree with TRBD2. The TCR comes from a human donor in good health (CMV status not recorded). Some clones in this sample may be carry-over from other donors' samples. The sample was PBMCs. The CDR3 DNA reads as TGTGCCAGCAGCCTTGGGACCCCCAGCGGGGGGGCCGGTACGCAGTATTTT. Amino acids: CASSLGTPSGGAGTQYF.